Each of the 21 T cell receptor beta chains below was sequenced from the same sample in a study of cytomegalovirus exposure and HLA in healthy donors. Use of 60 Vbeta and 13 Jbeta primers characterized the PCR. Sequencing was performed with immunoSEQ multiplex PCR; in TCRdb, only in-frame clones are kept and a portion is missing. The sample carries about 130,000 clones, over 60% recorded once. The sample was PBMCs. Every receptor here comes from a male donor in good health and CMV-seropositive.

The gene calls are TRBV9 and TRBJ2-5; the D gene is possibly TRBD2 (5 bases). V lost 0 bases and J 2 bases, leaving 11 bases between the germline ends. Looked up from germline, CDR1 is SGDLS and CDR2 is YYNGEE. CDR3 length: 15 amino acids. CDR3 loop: CASSVAPTIQETQYF. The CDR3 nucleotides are TGTGCCAGCAGCGTAGCCCCGACTATTCAAGAGACCCAGTACTTC.

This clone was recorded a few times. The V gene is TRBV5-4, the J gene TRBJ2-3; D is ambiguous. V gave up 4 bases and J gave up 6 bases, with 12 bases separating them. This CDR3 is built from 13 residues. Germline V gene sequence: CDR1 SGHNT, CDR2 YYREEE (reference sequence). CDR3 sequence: CASSPFPLDTQYF. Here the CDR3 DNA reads TGTGCCAGCAGCCCCTTCCCCCTGGATACGCAGTATTTT.

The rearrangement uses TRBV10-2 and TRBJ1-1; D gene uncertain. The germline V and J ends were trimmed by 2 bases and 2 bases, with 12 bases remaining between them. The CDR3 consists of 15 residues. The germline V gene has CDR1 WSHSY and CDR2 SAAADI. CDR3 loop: CASSEVGVLNTEAFF. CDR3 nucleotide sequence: TGCGCCAGCAGTGAGGTCGGGGTACTTAACACTGAAGCTTTCTTT.

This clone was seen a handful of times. The CDR3 region is CASSYSTGVGETQYF. For the CDR3, the DNA is TGTGCCAGCAGTTACTCGACAGGGGTGGGAGAGACCCAGTACTTC. The rearrangement joins TRBV6-5 to TRBJ2-5; 8 nucleotides align to TRBD1. The CDR3 extends over 15 amino acids. CDR1 and CDR2 from the germline V gene are MNHEY and SVGAGI. The J segment lost 4 bases and the V segment lost 0 bases, leaving 4 bases of the junction unmatched.

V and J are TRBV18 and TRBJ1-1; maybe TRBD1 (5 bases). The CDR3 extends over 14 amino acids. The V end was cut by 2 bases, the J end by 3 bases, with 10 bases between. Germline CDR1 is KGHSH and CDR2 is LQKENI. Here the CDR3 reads CASSPKGLHTEAFF. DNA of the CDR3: TGTGCCAGCTCACCAAAGGGGCTGCACACTGAAGCTTTCTTT.

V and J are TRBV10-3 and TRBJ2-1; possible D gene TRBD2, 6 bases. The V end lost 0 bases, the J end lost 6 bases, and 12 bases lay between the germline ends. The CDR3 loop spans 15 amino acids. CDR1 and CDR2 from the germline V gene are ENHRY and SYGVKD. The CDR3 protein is CAISESAGRTNEQFF. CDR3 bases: TGTGCCATCAGTGAGTCGGCGGGACGCACCAATGAGCAGTTCTTC.

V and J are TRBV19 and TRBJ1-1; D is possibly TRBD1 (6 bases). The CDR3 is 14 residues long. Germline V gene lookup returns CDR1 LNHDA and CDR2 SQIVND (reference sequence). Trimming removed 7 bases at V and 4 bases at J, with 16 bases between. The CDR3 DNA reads TGTGCCAGTATCCTGGACAGATGGGGCACTGAAGCTTTCTTT. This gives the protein CASILDRWGTEAFF.

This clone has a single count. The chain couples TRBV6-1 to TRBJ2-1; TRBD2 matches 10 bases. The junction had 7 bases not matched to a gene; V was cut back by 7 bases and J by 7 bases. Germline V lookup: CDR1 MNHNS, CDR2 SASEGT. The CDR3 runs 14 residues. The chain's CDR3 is CASISGGAGNEQFF. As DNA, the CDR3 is TGTGCCAGCATAAGCGGGGGGGCCGGGAATGAGCAGTTCTTC.

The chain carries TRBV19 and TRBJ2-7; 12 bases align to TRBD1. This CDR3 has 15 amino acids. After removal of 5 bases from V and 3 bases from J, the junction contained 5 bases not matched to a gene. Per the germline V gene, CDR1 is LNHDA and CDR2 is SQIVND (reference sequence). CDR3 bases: TGTGCCAGTAGTCCCGGGACAGGGGGCTTCTACGAGCAGTACTTC. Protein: CASSPGTGGFYEQYF.

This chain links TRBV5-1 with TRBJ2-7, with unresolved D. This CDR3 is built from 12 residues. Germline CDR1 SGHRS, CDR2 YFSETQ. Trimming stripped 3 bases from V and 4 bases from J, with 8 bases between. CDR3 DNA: TGCGCCAGCAGCTCGCGGAATTACGAGCAGTACTTC. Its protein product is CASSSRNYEQYF.

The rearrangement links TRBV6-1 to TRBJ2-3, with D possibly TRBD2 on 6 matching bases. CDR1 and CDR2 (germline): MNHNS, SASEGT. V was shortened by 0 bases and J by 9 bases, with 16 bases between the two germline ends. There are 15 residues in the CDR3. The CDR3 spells CASSEALERVLTQYF. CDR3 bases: TGTGCCAGCAGTGAAGCGCTTGAGCGGGTACTGACGCAGTATTTT.

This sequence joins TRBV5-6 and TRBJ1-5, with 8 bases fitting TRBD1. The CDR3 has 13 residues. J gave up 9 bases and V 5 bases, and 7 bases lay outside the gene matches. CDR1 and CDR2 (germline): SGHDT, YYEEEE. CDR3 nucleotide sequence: TGTGCCAGCAGTTTGACAGGGGTTTTGCCCCAGCATTTT. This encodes CASSLTGVLPQHF.

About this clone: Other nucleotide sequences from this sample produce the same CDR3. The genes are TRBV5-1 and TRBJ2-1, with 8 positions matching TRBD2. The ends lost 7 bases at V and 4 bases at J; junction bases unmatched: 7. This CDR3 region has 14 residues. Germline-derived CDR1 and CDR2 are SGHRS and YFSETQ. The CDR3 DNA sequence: TGCGCCAGCTCCACTAGCGGAGCTTACAATGAGCAGTTCTTC. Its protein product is CASSTSGAYNEQFF.

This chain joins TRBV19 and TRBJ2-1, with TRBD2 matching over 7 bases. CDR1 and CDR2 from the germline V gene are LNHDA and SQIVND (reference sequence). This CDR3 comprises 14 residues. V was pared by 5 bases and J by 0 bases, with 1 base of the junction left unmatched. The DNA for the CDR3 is TGTGCCAGTAGTTCGGGGGGCTCCTACAATGAGCAGTTCTTC. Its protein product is CASSSGGSYNEQFF.

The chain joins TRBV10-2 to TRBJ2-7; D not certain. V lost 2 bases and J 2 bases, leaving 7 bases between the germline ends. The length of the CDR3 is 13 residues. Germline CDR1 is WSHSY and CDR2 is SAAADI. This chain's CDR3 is CASSELGPYEQYF. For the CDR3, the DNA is TGCGCCAGCAGTGAGCTGGGCCCCTACGAGCAGTACTTC.

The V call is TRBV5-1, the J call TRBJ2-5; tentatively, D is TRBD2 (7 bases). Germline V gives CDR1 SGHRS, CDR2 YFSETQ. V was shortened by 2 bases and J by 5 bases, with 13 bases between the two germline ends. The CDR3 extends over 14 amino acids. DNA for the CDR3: TGCGCCAGCAGCTTTGGGGGGGCACGGGAGACCCAGTACTTC. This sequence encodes CASSFGGARETQYF.

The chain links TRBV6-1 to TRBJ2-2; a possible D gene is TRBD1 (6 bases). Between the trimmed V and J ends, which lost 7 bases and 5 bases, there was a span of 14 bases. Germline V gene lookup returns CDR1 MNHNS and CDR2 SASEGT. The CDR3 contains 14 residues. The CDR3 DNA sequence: TGTGCCAGCACCCAAGCGAGGGGGACCGGGGAGCTGTTTTTT. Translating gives CASTQARGTGELFF.

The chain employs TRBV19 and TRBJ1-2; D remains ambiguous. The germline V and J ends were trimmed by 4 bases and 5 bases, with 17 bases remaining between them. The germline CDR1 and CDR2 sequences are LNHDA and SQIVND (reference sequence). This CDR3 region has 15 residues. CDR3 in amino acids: CASSTNRRTLYGYTF. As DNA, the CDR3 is TGTGCCAGTAGTACCAACCGGAGAACCCTTTATGGCTACACCTTC.

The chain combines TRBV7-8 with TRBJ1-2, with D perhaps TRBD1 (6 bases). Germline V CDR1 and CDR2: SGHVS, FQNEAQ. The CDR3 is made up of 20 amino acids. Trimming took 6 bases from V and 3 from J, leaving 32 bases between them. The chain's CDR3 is CASSSDGIGQGPFPHYGYTF. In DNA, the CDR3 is TGTGCCAGCAGTTCCGACGGGATTGGGCAGGGGCCTTTTCCTCACTATGGCTACACCTTC.

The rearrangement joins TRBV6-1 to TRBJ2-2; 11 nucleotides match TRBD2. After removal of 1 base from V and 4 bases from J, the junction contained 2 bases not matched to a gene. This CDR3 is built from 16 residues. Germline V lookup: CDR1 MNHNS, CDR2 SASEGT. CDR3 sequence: CASSEGLAGFTGELFF. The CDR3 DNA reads TGTGCCAGCAGTGAAGGACTAGCGGGGTTCACCGGGGAGCTGTTTTTT.

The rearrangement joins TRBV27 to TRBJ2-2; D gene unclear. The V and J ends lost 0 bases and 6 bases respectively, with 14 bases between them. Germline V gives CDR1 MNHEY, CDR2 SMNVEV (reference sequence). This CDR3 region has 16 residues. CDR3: CASSLSGRVRSGELFF. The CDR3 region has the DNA TGTGCCAGCAGTTTATCCGGCCGGGTGAGGTCCGGGGAGCTGTTTTTT.